The clone carrying this T cell receptor beta chain was counted a few times. The antigen is not known. This record comes from a study of beta chain features in type 1 diabetes. About the study: Cell yields, age and gender were similar between patients and healthy donors.

Study observations and caveats: Moderately but significantly shorter TCRB CDR3s were found in Type 1 diabetes patients in all four CD4+ subsets. Insertions at VDJ junctions were less frequent in type 1 diabetes patients. These patients also deleted more nucleotides at the same junctions. PCR, the amplification step, might favor shorter templates, equally in patients and controls.

The CDR3 extends over 13 amino acids. Per germline, CDR1 SGHRS and CDR2 YFSETQ. V lost 4 bases, J lost 10 bases, and 15 bases lay in between. Reverse transcription of all isolated RNA meant that expressed TCRB transcripts were sequenced. TCRdb keeps only in-frame clones here, not all; method: immunoSEQ multiplex PCR. Here the sample spans 150,000 to 190,000 clones, about a tenth being singletons. The chain is built from TRBV5-1 and TRBJ2-4; tentatively, D is TRBD2 (6 bases). This TCR derives from a man aged 25-45 years with type 1 diabetes. Sequencing was performed on central memory CD4+ T cells from blood. CDR3 in DNA: TGCGCCAGCAGCCGCGGGACTGACAGAATTCAGTACTTC. Protein: CASSRGTDRIQYF.